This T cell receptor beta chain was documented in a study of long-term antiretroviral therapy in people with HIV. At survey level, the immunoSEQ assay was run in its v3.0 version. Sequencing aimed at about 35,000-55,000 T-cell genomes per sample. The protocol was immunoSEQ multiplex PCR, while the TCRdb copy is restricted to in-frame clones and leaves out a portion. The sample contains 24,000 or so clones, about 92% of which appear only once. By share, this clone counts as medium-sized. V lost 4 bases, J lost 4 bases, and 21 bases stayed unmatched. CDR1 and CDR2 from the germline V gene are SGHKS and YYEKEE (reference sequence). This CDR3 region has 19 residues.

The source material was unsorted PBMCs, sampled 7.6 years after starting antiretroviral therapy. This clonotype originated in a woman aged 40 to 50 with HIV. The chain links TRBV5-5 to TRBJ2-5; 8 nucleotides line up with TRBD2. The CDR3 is CASSESTGTRGGYRETQYF. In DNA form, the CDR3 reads TGTGCCAGCAGCGAGAGCACCGGGACTAGAGGCGGGTATAGAGAGACCCAGTACTTC.